Given below is one T cell receptor (beta chain) in context. The sample comes from a study of blood T cell repertoires in COVID-19. Sequencing was performed with immunoSEQ multiplex PCR; in TCRdb, only in-frame clones are kept and a portion is missing. Here the sample spans fewer than 200,000 clones, 70% to 90% being singletons. This CDR3 is built from 13 residues. V shed 6 bases and J 3 bases; nucleotides not matched to a gene: 3. The sequenced sample was peripheral blood. The chain has TRBV23-1 and TRBJ2-7; 9 bases fit TRBD1. Being an ORF, TRBV23-1 has a function that is uncertain. This sequence was found in a man aged 55 to 70 who had recovered from COVID-19. As DNA, the CDR3 is TGCGCCAGCAGGGACAGGGGTAACTACGAGCAGTACTTC. Encoded protein: CASRDRGNYEQYF.